The clone carrying this TCR beta chain was picked up many times. Its specificity is unknown. The sample belongs to a study of T cells in Graves' hyperthyroidism and ophthalmopathy. Study conclusions and caveats: The model made its ophthalmopathy prediction, and onset followed a median about 6 months later. Most clonotypes expanded in thyroid above 0.001 were likewise present in blood.

The TCR beta CDR3 regions underwent amplification using RNA transcripts as the source. HTBI primers were the set used in a first-round RT-PCR of the TCR CDR3. In TCRdb, the multiplex PCR reads were re-called with MiXCR into one record per CDR3 protein. In the table there are over 700,000 distinct CDR3 sequences, roughly a sixth of which are singletons. Orbital computed tomography, thyroid ultrasound, serum thyroxine and TRAb, and clinical symptoms together informed the diagnoses. CDR3 length equals 13 residues. Trimming took 2 bases from V and 7 from J; bases not matched to a gene: 3. The V gene's germline CDR1 is LGHDT and CDR2 YNNKEL (reference sequence).

Material: blood. The origin of this receptor is a woman in her forties or fifties with Graves' hyperthyroidism that later progressed to Graves' ophthalmopathy. The chain is built from TRBV3-1 and TRBJ1-2; 8 nucleotides agree with TRBD1. The CDR3 nucleotides are TGTGCCAGCAGCCAACCCACAGGGGGTGGCTACACCTTC. It translates to CASSQPTGGGYTF.